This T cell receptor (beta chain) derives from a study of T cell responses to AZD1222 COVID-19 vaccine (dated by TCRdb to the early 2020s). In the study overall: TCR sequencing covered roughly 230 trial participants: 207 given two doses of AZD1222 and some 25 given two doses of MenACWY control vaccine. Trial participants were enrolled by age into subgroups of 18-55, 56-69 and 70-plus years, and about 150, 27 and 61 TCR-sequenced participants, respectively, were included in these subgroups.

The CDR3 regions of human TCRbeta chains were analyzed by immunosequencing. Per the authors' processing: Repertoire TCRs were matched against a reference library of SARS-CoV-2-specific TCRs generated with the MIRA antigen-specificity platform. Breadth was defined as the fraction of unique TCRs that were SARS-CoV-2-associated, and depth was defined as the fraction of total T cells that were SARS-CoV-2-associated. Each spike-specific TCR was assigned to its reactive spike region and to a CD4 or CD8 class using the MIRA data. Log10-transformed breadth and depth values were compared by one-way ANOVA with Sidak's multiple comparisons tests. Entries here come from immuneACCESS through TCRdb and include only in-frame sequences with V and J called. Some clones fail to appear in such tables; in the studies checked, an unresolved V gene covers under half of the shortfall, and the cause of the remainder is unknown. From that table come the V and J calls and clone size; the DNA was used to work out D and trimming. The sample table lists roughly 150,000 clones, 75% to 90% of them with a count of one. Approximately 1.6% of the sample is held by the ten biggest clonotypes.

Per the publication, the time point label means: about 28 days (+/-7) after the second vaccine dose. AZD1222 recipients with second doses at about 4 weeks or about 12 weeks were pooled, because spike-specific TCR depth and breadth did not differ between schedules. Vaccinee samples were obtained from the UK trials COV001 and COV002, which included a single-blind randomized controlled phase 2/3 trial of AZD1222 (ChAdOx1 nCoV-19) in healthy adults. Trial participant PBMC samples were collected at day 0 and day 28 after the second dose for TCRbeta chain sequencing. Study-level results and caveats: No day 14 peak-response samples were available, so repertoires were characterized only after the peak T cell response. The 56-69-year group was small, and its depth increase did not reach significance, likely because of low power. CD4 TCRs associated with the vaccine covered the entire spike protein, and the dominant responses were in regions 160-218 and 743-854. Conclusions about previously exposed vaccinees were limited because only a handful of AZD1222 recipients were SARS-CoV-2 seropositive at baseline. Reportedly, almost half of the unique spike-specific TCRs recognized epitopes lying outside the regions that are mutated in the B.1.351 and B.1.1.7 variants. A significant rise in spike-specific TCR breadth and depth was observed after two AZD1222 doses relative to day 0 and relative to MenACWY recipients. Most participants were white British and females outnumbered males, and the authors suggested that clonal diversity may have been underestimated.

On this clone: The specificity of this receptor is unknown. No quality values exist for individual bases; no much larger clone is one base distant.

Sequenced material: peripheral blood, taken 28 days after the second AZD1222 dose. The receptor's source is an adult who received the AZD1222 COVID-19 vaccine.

The CDR3 protein sequence reads: CASSRTGTGNYEQYV. The DNA is TGTGCCAGCAGCAGAACCGGGACAGGGAACTACGAGCAGTACGTC. The chain links TRBV7-2 with TRBJ2-7; the junction holds 9 bases that match TRBD1. V is cut back by 5 bases and J by 3 bases, with 8 bases in the junction unmatched. The CDR3 goes from the cysteine to the valine over 15 residues. Only the CDR3 portion is preserved as DNA: 45 bases, with reading frame beginning at the first base. According to the germline V gene, CDR1 reads SGHTA and CDR2 reads FQGNSA.